This record concerns one T cell receptor beta chain sequence. These data are taken from a study of Graves' ophthalmopathy and Graves' hyperthyroidism. TCR beta CDR3 amplification used RNA transcripts. HTBI-primed RT-PCR formed the first round, and a multiplex PCR formed the second. In TCRdb, the multiplex PCR reads were re-called with MiXCR into one record per CDR3 protein. The sample contains around 1,200,000 distinct CDR3 sequences, 35% to 45% of which appear only once. Germline-derived CDR1 and CDR2 are ENHRY and SYGVKD. This CDR3 contains 18 residues. Trimming left V 2 bases short and J 3 bases short, with 23 bases between.

The chain uses TRBV10-3 and TRBJ2-7, with D perhaps matching TRBD1 (6 bases). This clonotype originated in an adult man with Graves' hyperthyroidism. What was sequenced was peripheral blood or thyroid tissue (not recorded which). The CDR3 DNA reads as TGTGCCATCAGTGAGCCGGACAGTCTTTTAAACTATGGCTACGAGCAGTACTTC. Protein: CAISEPDSLLNYGYEQYF.